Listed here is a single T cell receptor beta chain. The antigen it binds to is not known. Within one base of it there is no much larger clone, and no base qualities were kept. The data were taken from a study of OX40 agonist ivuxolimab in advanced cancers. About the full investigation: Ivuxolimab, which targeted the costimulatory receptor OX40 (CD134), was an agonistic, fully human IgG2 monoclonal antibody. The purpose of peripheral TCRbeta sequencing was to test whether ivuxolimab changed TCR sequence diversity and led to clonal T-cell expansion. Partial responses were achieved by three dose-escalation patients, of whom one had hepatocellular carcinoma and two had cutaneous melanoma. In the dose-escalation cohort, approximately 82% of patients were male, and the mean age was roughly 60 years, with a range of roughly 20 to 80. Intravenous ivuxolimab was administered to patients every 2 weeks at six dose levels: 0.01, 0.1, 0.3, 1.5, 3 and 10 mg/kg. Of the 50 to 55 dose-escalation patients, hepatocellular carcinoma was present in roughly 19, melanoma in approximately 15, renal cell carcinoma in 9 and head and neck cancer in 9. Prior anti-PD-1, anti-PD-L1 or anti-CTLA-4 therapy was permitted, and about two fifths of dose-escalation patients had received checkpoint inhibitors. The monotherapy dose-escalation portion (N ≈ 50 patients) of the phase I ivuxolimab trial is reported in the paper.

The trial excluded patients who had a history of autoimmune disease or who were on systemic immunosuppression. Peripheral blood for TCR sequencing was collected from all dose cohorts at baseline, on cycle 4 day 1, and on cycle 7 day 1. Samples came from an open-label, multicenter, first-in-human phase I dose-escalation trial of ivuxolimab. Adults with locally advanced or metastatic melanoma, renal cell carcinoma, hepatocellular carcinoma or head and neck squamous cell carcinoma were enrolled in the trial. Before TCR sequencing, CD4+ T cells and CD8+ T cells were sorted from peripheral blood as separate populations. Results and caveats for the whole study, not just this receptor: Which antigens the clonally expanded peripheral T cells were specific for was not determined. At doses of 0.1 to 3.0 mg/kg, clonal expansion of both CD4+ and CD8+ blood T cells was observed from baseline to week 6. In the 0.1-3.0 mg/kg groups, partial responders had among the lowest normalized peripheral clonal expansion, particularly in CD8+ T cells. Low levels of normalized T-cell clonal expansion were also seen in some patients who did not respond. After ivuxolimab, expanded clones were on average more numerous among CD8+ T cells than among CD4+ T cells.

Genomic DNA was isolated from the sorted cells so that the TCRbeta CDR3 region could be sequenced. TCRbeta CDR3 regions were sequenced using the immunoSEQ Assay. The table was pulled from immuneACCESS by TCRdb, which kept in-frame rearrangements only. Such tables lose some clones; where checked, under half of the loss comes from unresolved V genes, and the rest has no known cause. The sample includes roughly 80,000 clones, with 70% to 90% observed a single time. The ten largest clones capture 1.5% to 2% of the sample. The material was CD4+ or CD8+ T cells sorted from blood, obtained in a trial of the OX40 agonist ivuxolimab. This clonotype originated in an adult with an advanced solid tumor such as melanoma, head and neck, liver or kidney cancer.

The nucleotide sequence is TGTGCCAGCAGCGTAACCGTTGTCGGTACGCAGTATTTT. It is translated as CASSVTVVGTQYF. The chain is made from TRBV9 and TRBJ2-3, with the D gene call left open. The CDR3 measures 13 amino acids from cysteine to phenylalanine. CDR3 DNA is the only sequence kept; it has 39 bases, read in frame from the first base. The germline ends are 11 bases apart after V is trimmed by 1 base and J by 8 bases. The germline V gene gives CDR1 as SGDLS and CDR2 as YYNGEE.